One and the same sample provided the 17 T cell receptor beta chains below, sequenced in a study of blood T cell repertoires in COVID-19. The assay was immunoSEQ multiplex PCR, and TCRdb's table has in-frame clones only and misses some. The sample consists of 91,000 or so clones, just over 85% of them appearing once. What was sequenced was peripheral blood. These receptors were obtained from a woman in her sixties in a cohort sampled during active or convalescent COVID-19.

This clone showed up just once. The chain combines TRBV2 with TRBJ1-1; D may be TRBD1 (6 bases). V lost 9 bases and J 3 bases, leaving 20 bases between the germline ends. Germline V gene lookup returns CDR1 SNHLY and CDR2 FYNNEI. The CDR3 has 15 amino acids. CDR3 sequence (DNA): TGTGCCAGTACCCAGGGGCGGTACGTGGACACTGAAGCTTTCTTT. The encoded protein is CASTQGRYVDTEAFF.

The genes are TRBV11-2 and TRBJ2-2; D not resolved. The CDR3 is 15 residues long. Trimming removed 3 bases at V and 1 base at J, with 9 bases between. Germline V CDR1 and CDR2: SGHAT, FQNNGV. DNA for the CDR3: TGTGCCAGCAGCTTCTACAGCCAGAACACCGGGGAGCTGTTTTTT. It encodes CASSFYSQNTGELFF.

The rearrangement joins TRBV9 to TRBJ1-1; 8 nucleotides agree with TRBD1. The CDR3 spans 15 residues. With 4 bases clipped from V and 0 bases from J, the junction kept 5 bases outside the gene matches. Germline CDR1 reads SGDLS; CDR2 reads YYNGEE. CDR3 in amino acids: CASSPRQGMNTEAFF. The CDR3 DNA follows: TGTGCCAGCAGCCCTCGACAGGGGATGAACACTGAAGCTTTCTTT.

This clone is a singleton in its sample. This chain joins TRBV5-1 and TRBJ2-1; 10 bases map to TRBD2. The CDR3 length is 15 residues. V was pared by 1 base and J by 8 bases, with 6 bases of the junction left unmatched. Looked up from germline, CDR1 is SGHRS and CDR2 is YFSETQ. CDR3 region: CASSLWLAGVDEQFF. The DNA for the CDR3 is TGCGCCAGCAGCTTGTGGCTAGCGGGGGTCGATGAGCAGTTCTTC. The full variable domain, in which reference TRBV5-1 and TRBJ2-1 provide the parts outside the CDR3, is KAGVTQTPRYLIKTRGQQVTLSCSPISGHRSVSWYQQTPGQGLQFLFEYFSETQRNKGNFPGRFSGRQFSNSRSEMNVSTLELGDSALYLCASSLWLAGVDEQFFGPGTRLTVL.

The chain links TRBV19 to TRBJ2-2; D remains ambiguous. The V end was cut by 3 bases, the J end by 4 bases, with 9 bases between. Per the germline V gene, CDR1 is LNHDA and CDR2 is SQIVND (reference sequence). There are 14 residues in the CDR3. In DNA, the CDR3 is TGTGCCAGTAGTATTGCTCGCAGCACCGGGGAGCTGTTTTTT. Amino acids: CASSIARSTGELFF.

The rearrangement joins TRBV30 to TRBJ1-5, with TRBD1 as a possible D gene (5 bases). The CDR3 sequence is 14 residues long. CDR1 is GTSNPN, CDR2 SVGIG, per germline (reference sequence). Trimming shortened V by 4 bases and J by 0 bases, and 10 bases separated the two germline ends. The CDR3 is CAWNQGASNQPQHF. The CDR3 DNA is TGTGCCTGGAACCAGGGTGCTAGCAATCAGCCCCAGCATTTT.

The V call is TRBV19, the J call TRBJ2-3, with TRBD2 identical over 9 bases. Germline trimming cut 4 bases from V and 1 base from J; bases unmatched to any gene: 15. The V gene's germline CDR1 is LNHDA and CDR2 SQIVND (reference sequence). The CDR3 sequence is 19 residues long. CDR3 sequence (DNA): TGTGCCAGTAGTACCCCCTATCGGGAGCGGGAGGCGGGCACAGATACGCAGTATTTT. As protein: CASSTPYREREAGTDTQYF.

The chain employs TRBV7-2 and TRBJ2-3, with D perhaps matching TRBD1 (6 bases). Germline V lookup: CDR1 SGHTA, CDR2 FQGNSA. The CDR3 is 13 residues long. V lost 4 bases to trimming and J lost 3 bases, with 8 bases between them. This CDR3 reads CASSYRVTDTQYF. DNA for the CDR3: TGTGCCAGCAGCTACAGGGTGACAGATACGCAGTATTTT.

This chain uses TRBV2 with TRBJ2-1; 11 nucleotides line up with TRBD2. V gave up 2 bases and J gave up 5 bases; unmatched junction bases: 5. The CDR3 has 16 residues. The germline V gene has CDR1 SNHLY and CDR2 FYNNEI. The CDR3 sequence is CASSEWIAGGDNEQFF. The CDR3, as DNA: TGTGCCAGCAGTGAATGGATAGCGGGGGGGGACAATGAGCAGTTCTTC.

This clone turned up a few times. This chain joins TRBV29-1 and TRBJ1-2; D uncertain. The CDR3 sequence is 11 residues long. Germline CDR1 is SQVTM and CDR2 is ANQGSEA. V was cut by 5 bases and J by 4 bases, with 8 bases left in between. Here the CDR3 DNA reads TGCAGCGTTCTGATGGCCTATGGCTACACCTTC. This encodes CSVLMAYGYTF.

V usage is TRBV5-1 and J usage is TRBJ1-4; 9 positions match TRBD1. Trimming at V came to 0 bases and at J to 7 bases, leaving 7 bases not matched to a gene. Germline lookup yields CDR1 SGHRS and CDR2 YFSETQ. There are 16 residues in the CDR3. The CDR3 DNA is TGCGCCAGCAGCTTGGCGGTGCGGACAGGGGTTGAAAAACTGTTTTTT. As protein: CASSLAVRTGVEKLFF.

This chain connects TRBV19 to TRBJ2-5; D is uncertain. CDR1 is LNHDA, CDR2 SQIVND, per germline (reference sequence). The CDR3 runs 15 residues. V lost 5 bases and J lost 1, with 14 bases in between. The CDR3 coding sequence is TGTGCCAGTAGTTCCCCGCGACACCGCCAAGAGACCCAGTACTTC. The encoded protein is CASSSPRHRQETQYF.

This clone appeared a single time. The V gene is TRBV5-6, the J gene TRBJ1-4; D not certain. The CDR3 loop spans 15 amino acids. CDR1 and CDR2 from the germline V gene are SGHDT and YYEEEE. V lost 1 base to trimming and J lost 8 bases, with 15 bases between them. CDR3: CASSLNGLNPEKLFF. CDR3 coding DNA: TGTGCCAGCAGCTTGAACGGTCTAAACCCAGAAAAACTGTTTTTT.

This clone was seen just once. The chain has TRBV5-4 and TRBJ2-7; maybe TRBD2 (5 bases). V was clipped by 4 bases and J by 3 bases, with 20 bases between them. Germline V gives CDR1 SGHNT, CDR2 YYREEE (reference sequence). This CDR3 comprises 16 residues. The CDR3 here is CASSQPESSDYYEQYF. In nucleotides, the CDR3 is TGTGCCAGCAGCCAACCCGAGAGTAGCGACTACTACGAGCAGTACTTC.

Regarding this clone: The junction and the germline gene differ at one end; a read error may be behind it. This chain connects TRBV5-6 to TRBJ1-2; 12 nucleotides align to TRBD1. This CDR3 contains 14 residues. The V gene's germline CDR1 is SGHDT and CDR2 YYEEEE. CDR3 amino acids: CASSGTGGFSLRSF. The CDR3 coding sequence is TGTGCCAGCAGCGGGACAGGGGGCTTCTCCCTGCGCAGCTTC. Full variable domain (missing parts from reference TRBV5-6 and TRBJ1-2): DAGVTQSPTHLIKTRGQQVTLRCSPKSGHDTVSWYQQALGQGPQFIFQYYEEEERQRGNFPDRFSGHQFPNYSSELNVNALLLGDSALYLCASSGTGGFSLRSFGSGTRLTVV.

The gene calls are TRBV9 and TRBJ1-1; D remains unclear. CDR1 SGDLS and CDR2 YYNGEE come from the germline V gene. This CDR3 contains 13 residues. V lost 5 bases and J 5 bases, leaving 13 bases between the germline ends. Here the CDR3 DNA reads TGTGCCAGCAGGGCCTCAGGTGGGACTGAAGCTTTCTTT. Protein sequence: CASRASGGTEAFF.

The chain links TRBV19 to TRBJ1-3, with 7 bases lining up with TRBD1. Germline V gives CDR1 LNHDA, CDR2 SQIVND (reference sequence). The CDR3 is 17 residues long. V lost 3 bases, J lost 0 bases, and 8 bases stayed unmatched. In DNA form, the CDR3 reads TGTGCCAGTAGTATGGAACCGGGACAGCGCTCTGGAAACACCATATATTTT. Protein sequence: CASSMEPGQRSGNTIYF.